The T cell receptor (beta chain) under discussion was sequenced for a study of graft-versus-host responses after intestinal transplantation. Whole-study context: Recipients across the board were started on anti-thymocyte globulin induction, then kept on tacrolimus and steroids for roughly 3 years.

Graft tissue processing released intraepithelial and lamina propria lymphocytes. CDR1 and CDR2 (germline): SNHLY, FYNNEI. Trimming took 7 bases from V and 8 from J; bases not matched to a gene: 11. CDR3 size: 15 residues. Using immunoSEQ multiplex PCR, the repertoire was profiled, and TCRdb retains in-frame clones only, with some absent. The sample has a few thousand clones, about three quarters seen once. The receptor comes from a human patient who received an intestinal transplant, so some T cells may come from the graft donor. The sample here was ileum tissue, taken 120 to 130 days after intestinal transplantation. V and J are TRBV2 and TRBJ2-4; 10 positions match TRBD2. The CDR3 is CASKRSSGGGDIQYF. CDR3 nucleotides: TGTGCCAGCAAACGCTCTAGCGGGGGTGGGGACATTCAGTACTTC.